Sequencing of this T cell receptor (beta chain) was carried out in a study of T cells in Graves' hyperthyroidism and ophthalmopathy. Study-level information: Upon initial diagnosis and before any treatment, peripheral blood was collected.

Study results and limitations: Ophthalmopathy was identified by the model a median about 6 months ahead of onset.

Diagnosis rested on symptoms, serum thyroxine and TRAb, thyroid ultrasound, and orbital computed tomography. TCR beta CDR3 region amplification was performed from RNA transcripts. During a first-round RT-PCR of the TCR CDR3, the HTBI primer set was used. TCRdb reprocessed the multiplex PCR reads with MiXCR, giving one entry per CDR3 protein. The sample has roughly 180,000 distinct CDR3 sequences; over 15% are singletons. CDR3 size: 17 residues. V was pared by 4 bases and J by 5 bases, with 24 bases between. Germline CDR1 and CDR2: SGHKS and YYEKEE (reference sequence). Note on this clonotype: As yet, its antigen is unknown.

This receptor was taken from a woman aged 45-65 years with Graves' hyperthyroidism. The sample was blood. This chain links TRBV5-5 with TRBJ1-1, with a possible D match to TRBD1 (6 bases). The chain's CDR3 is CASSKSPGGGGGTEAFF. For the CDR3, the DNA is TGTGCCAGCAGCAAATCCCCCGGGGGCGGAGGAGGGACTGAAGCTTTCTTT.